This T cell receptor (beta chain) was obtained from a study of blood T cell repertoires in COVID-19 (dated by TCRdb to about 2020). Concerning the study at large: The collaborator samples originated in the United States, Italy and Spain and spanned the acute and convalescent phases of COVID-19. Where available, HLA class I and class II types were obtained from metadata supplied by the sample provider rather than from assay-based typing. The prospective study material was composed of cDNA or gDNA derived from T cells, B-cell-depleted T cells, or PBMCs. Nearly every sample came with metadata listing a de-identified subject ID, COVID-19 status, age in years and sex. Deeply sampled blood TCRbeta repertoires from subjects exposed to, actively infected with, or recovered from COVID-19 were included in the dataset. The repertoires were released in a freely available public database meant as a resource for research on the immune response to SARS-CoV-2. Samples were obtained from the ongoing ImmuneRACE study (first 160 participants) and from over a thousand subjects provided by 6 global collaborators. General conclusions and limits of the study: Clinical and demographic metadata were provided uncurated, with the amount varying by source and participant.

The immunoSEQ Assay, a bias-controlled multiplex PCR, was used to amplify TCRbeta CDR3 regions from genomic DNA. From the authors' description of their analysis: Nucleated cell counts per sample were estimated from amplification of reference gene primers within the assay. Sequence reads were collapsed and filtered to measure the absolute abundance of every unique TCRbeta CDR3 rearrangement. For each sample, productive Simpson clonality was calculated as the square root of Simpson's diversity index over productive rearrangements. TCRdb took over this immuneACCESS table, retaining in-frame rearrangements with V and J assigned. Such tables are incomplete; in checked studies, under half of the missing clones stem from an unresolved V gene, and the remainder is unexplained. Clone size and V and J calls were adopted from that table, with D and trimming inferred from the DNA. A total of about 120,000 clones appear in this sample, about four fifths of them only once. Approximately 16% of the sample rests with the top ten.

Whole blood was collected in K2EDTA tubes by collaborating institutions according to the institutions' own protocols. For TCRbeta analysis, collaborators shipped samples in one of three forms: frozen whole blood, isolated PBMCs, or DNA extracted from either of those sample types. Regarding this clone: There is no known antigen for this receptor. No clone much larger than this one lies a single base away; base qualities are absent.

Sequencing used peripheral blood. The origin of this receptor is a man between 60 and 70 years old with active or convalescent COVID-19.

The nucleotide sequence reads as follows: TGTGCCAGCAGTTTTCAGTCGGGAGCGGGCGGGGATACGCAGTATTTT. Its protein reads: CASSFQSGAGGDTQYF. The sequence joins TRBV28 to TRBJ2-3, with a weak D call of TRBD2 (6 bases match). The CDR3 contains 16 residues, cysteine and phenylalanine counted. The sequence is cut down to CDR3 DNA, 48 bases in frame from base 1. V is shortened by 3 bases, J by 6 bases, and the region joining them spans 19 bases. CDR1 and CDR2 were assigned from the germline V gene as MDHEN and SYDVKM.